Presented here are 17 T cell receptor beta chains from one specimen sequenced in a study of human T cells and chemical hapten exposure. TCRdb analysed the RACE reads with MiXCR anew, one entry per CDR3 protein. The profile shows about 270,000 distinct CDR3 sequences, around 7.3% of them singletons. Specified time point: pre-sensitization, week 0. Treatment specified: therapeutic diphenylcyclopropenone sensitization with weekly scalp DPC. The input for sequencing was whole blood, taken in connection with sensitization to the hapten diphenylcyclopropenone (DPC). All receptors derive from a man younger than 35 with alopecia areata. Some clones in this sample may be carry-over from other donors' samples.

The sample holds many counts of this clonotype. This rearrangement joins TRBV10-3 to TRBJ2-4; no firm D call. Germline V CDR1 and CDR2: ENHRY, SYGVKD. Trimming stripped 6 bases from V and 0 bases from J, with 15 bases between. This CDR3 contains 16 residues. CDR3 sequence reads: CAIRSRIRLAKNIQYF. DNA of the CDR3: TGTGCCATCAGGAGTCGGATTCGGCTAGCCAAAAACATTCAGTACTTC.

This clonotype was detected a few times. J is TRBJ1-2 and V is TRBV12-3 or TRBV12-4; 8 bases line up with TRBD1. The CDR3 runs 14 residues. J was trimmed by 1 base and V by 6 bases; bases with no gene match: 4. The CDR3 sequence: CASSSTGVNYGYTF. The CDR3 coding sequence is TGTGCCAGCAGCTCGACAGGGGTTAACTATGGCTACACCTTC.

V is TRBV28 and J is TRBJ2-3; TRBD2 matches at 9 bases. This CDR3 comprises 14 residues. V trimming: 10 bases; J trimming: 2 bases; junction bases outside the gene matches: 7. Germline CDR1 and CDR2: MDHEN and SYDVKM. CDR3 DNA sequence: TGTGCCACCCGTAGCGGGGGAATCACAGATACGCAGTATTTT. The encoded protein is CATRSGGITDTQYF.

The chain links TRBV4-1 to TRBJ1-5, with D unclear. Germline loops: CDR1 MGHRA, CDR2 YSYEKL. The CDR3 covers 13 residues. Trimming left V 4 bases short and J 5 bases short, with 9 bases between. The CDR3 DNA is TGCGCCAGCAGCCCCCGGCCCGATCAGCCCCAGCATTTT. Protein product: CASSPRPDQPQHF.

Only a few counts were recorded for this clonotype. The V call is TRBV5-1, the J call TRBJ1-1; 7 bases align to TRBD1. The germline gives CDR1 SGHRS, CDR2 YFSETQ. The trim removed 4 bases at V and 11 bases at J, leaving 17 bases unmatched. The CDR3 is 15 amino acids. CDR3 amino acids: CASSEHRGQSLGAFF. The CDR3 bases are TGCGCCAGCAGCGAGCACAGGGGCCAAAGTTTGGGCGCTTTCTTT.

This clonotype appeared many times. The rearrangement uses TRBV7-9 and TRBJ1-4; 7 positions agree with TRBD1. The germline CDR1 and CDR2 sequences are SEHNR and FQNEAQ (reference sequence). The V gene end was trimmed by 5 bases and the J gene end by 8 bases; junction bases not matched to a gene: 14. The CDR3 is 16 amino acids. Written as DNA, the CDR3 is TGTGCCAGCAGCCTACCCACTAGACAGGGCGACGAAAAACTGTTTTTT. Translating it yields CASSLPTRQGDEKLFF.

Only a few counts were recorded for this clonotype. The genes are TRBV2 and TRBJ2-2; the D gene is possibly TRBD1 (6 bases). CDR1 is SNHLY and CDR2 is FYNNEI in the germline V gene. This CDR3 has 14 amino acids. V was pared by 7 bases and J by 2 bases, with 11 bases between. Written as DNA, the CDR3 is TGTGCCAGCATAGGACAGTTAAACACCGGGGAGCTGTTTTTT. Its translation is CASIGQLNTGELFF. The full variable domain, rest sourced from reference TRBV2 and TRBJ2-2, is EPEVTQTPSHQVTQMGQEVILRCVPISNHLYFYWYRQILGQKVEFLVSFYNNEISEKSEIFDDQFSVERPDGSNFTLKIRSTKLEDSAMYFCASIGQLNTGELFFGEGSRLTVL.

This clonotype showed up just a few times. The chain carries TRBV11-2 and TRBJ1-5; perhaps TRBD1 as D (5 bases). V gave up 2 bases and J gave up 5 bases, with 10 bases separating them. Germline CDR1 reads SGHAT; CDR2 reads FQNNGV. The CDR3 spans 14 residues. CDR3 sequence: CASSLSGGDQPQHF. As DNA, the CDR3 is TGTGCCAGCAGCTTAAGCGGGGGGGATCAGCCCCAGCATTTT.

This clonotype was detected ten times or more. V and J are TRBV6-1 and TRBJ1-6; 10 positions agree with TRBD1. The ends lost 1 base at V and 9 bases at J; junction bases unmatched: 6. The CDR3 has 16 amino acids. Germline loops: CDR1 MNHNS, CDR2 SASEGT. CDR3 in DNA: TGTGCCAGCAGTGAAGATCCGGGACAGGGGAGTTCACCCCTCCACTTT. This gives the protein CASSEDPGQGSSPLHF.

This clonotype has a handful of counts. The chain uses TRBV4-1 and TRBJ2-3; D uncertain. V lost 2 bases and J 3 bases, leaving 6 bases between the germline ends. This CDR3 has 13 amino acids. The germline V gene has CDR1 MGHRA and CDR2 YSYEKL. CDR3 nucleotides: TGCGCCAGCAGCCAAATTTGGACAGATACGCAGTATTTT. It yields the protein CASSQIWTDTQYF.

Only a few counts were recorded for this clonotype. This sequence joins TRBV6-2 or TRBV6-3 and TRBJ1-1, with 8 nucleotides matching TRBD1. Germline V gives CDR1 MNHEY, CDR2 SVGEGT. The CDR3 spans 16 residues. Trimming cost V 2 bases and J 5 bases; bases outside gene matches: 10. The CDR3 is CASSYVRGLGWTEAFF. CDR3 in DNA: TGTGCCAGCAGTTACGTCAGGGGGCTGGGTTGGACTGAAGCTTTCTTT.

This clonotype was recorded a few times. The chain couples TRBV25-1 to TRBJ1-4; possibly TRBD1 for D (5 bases). Germline CDR1 MGHDK, CDR2 SYGVNS. V was clipped by 6 bases and J by 5 bases, with 16 bases between them. The CDR3 loop spans 15 amino acids. Here the CDR3 reads CASSIGTLRNEKLFF. CDR3 nucleotides: TGTGCCAGCAGCATAGGGACCCTAAGGAATGAAAAACTGTTTTTT.

This clonotype has ten or more counts. CDR3 residues: CASSSSSGLESYNEQFF. The CDR3 nucleotides read TGTGCCAGCAGCTCCAGTAGCGGGTTAGAATCCTACAATGAGCAGTTCTTC. The chain couples TRBV11-2 to TRBJ2-1; TRBD2 agrees at 7 bases. This CDR3 has 17 amino acids. The germline V gene has CDR1 SGHAT and CDR2 FQNNGV. With V trimmed by 4 bases and J by 1 base, 10 bases remained unmatched.

This clonotype was picked up a small number of times. V is TRBV6-5 and J is TRBJ1-2, with 8 bases identical to TRBD1. Germline assignment: CDR1 MNHEY and CDR2 SVGAGI. The CDR3 loop spans 14 amino acids. Trimming took 6 bases from V and 4 from J; bases not matched to a gene: 7. The CDR3 nucleotides are TGTGCCAGCAGCATAGACAGGGGAGGCTATGGCTACACCTTC. Amino acid sequence: CASSIDRGGYGYTF.

This clonotype was seen more than once but under ten times. This sequence joins TRBV4-3 and TRBJ2-7; 7 nucleotides line up with TRBD2. The V segment lost 4 bases and the J segment 2 bases; nucleotides outside the gene matches: 5. CDR3 size: 14 residues. Germline V gives CDR1 LGHNA, CDR2 YSLEER. CDR3 in DNA: TGCGCCAGCAGCCCGGGGAGGGTAGCCTACGAGCAGTACTTC. Translation gives CASSPGRVAYEQYF.

The V gene is TRBV27, the J gene TRBJ1-1, with D perhaps TRBD1 (6 bases). The germline V gene encodes CDR1 MNHEY and CDR2 SMNVEV (reference sequence). This CDR3 spans 15 amino acids. The V end lost 2 bases, the J end lost 6 bases, and 16 bases lay between the germline ends. The CDR3 sequence is CASSLPQTGKSEAFF. DNA of the CDR3: TGTGCCAGCAGTTTACCCCAGACAGGAAAATCTGAAGCTTTCTTT.

The chain combines TRBV29-1 with TRBJ2-1; D remains ambiguous. The germline CDR1 and CDR2 sequences are SQVTM and ANQGSEA. This CDR3 comprises 11 residues. V was shortened by 7 bases and J by 2 bases, with 6 bases between the two germline ends. The CDR3 DNA follows: TGCAGCGGTGATACCTACAATGAGCAGTTCTTC. Residues: CSGDTYNEQFF.